Given below is one T cell receptor (beta chain) in context. What it recognizes is unknown. Repertoires were generated with immunoSEQ multiplex PCR, while TCRdb's copy carries only in-frame clones and drops some. The table records 3,400 or so clones, over 55% of them present only once. The CDR3 sequence is 14 residues long. The V gene's germline CDR1 is SEHNR and CDR2 FQNEAQ (reference sequence). The V and J ends lost 2 bases and 5 bases respectively, with 12 bases between them. This entry is derived from a study of CD8 T cell repertoires and HIV-1 epitope variants. Study-level background: T cells were stimulated with Twenty-five Gag and Nef peptides separately. Controls included no peptide, Ebola AY9 epitope, and a CMV, EBV, flu pool. The study's findings and limits: Nine or ten antigen-specific TCR beta clonotypes were found; more than five seemed cross-reactive to variants. Four to six clonotypes recognized Nef KF9, one HW9, none TAALDMSHF.

The sample consisted of cultured CD8+ T cells derived from PBMCs. The chain carries TRBV7-9 and TRBJ1-1; D gene unclear. This sequence originates from a male donor with HIV. CDR3 in amino acids: CASSLPPPHTEAFF. CDR3 in DNA: TGTGCCAGCAGCTTACCGCCCCCGCATACTGAAGCTTTCTTT.